Presented here are 12 T cell receptor beta chains from one specimen sequenced in a study of kidney transplant recipient with SARS-CoV-2 infection. TCRdb itself ran the reads through MiXCR, one entry per CDR3 protein. The sample has 200,000 to 300,000 distinct CDR3 sequences; around 26% are singletons. Source: a blood sample, taken at baseline and on approximately day 120 from a kidney transplant recipient. The source is a male patient in his thirties who had COVID-19 and was a kidney transplant recipient. Some T cells may possibly be graft donor cells.

Comment on this clonotype: Being one base from a much bigger clone, this may be a read error. The chain recombines TRBV19 with TRBJ2-2; possibly TRBD2 for D (6 bases). Germline values: CDR1 LNHDA, CDR2 SQIVND (reference sequence). The CDR3 is 14 residues long. The CDR3 is CASSIPREAGGLFF. CDR3 in DNA: TGTGCCAGTAGTATCCCCAGGGAAGCCGGGGGGCTGTTTTTT.

This clonotype was seen repeatedly, ten times or more. The rearrangement uses TRBV19 and TRBJ1-2; TRBD1 matches at 7 bases. In germline, CDR1 is LNHDA, CDR2 SQIVND (reference sequence). Trimming cost V 7 bases and J 8 bases; bases outside gene matches: 13. This CDR3 has 14 amino acids. CDR3 DNA sequence: TGTGCCAGTAACACAGCGAGACAGGGAGTGGGCTACACCTTC. It specifies CASNTARQGVGYTF.

With regard to this clonotype: Sequence at one end of the junction differs from germline and may be a read error. The rearrangement links TRBV11-2 to TRBJ2-7, with TRBD1 identical over 8 bases. The CDR3 loop spans 17 amino acids. CDR1 is SGHAT and CDR2 is FQNNGV in the germline V gene. The CDR3 DNA reads TGTGCCAGCAGCTTAGTCGGGCGTGACAGGGGTAGTGACGAGCGGTACTTC. Protein sequence: CASSLVGRDRGSDERYF. Combining the CDR3 with reference TRBV11-2 and TRBJ2-7 gives the whole variable domain EAGVAQSPRYKIIEKRQSVAFWCNPISGHATLYWYQQILGQGPKLLIQFQNNGVVDDSQLPKDRFSAERLKGVDSTLKIQPAKLEDSAVYLCASSLVGRDRGSDERYFGPGTRLTVT.

Remarks on this clonotype: One base away lies a much larger clone, so this may be a sequencing read error. This chain joins TRBV29-1 and TRBJ1-1; 8 bases are a match to TRBD1. This CDR3 has 12 residues. In germline, CDR1 is SQVTM, CDR2 ANQGSEA. CDR3 loop: CNAETGDTEAFF. The CDR3 DNA reads TGCAACGCCGAGACAGGGGACACTGAAGCTTTCTTT.

This clonotype showed up many times. The V call is TRBV13, the J call TRBJ2-1; the D is unclear. Trimming took 0 bases from V and 2 from J, leaving 11 bases between them. The CDR3 has 16 residues. The germline V gene encodes CDR1 PRHDT and CDR2 FYEKMQ (reference sequence). The CDR3 DNA reads as TGTGCCAGCAGCTTAGGCCTCGCCTTACCCTACAATGAGCAGTTCTTC. This codes for CASSLGLALPYNEQFF.

This clonotype appeared many times. The CDR3 DNA reads TGTGCCAGCGGGACTAATGTCTCGCGAAAGACCTATGGCTACACCTTC. Translation gives CASGTNVSRKTYGYTF. The gene calls are TRBV5-5 and TRBJ1-2, with TRBD1 as a possible D gene (5 bases). From germline, CDR1 is SGHKS and CDR2 YYEKEE (reference sequence). CDR3 length: 16 residues. Trimming took off 7 bases at V and 4 bases at J, with 23 bases between the two ends.

Comments on this clonotype: This clone may be a read error of a much larger clone one base away. This chain uses TRBV6-2 or TRBV6-3 with TRBJ2-1, with 9 bases lining up with TRBD2. CDR3 length: 18 amino acids. Per the germline V gene, CDR1 is MNHEY and CDR2 is SVGEGT. CDR3 in amino acids: CASNYSGTSYSSYNEQFF. In DNA, the CDR3 is TGTGCCAGCAATTACTCTGGGACTAGCTACAGCTCCTACAATGAGCAGTTCTTC.

As regards this clonotype: The junction and the germline gene differ at one end; a read error may be behind it. V and J are TRBV7-2 and TRBJ2-3; no clear D gene. This CDR3 has 15 residues. In germline, CDR1 is SGHTA, CDR2 FQGNSA. Here the CDR3 DNA reads TGTGCCAGCAGCCCTGAATACCTCCGCACAAATACGCAGTATTTT. Protein product: CASSPEYLRTNTQYF. The whole variable domain, filled in from reference TRBV7-2 and TRBJ2-3, reads GAGVSQSPSNKVTEKGKDVELRCDPISGHTALYWYRQSLGQGLEFLIYFQGNSAPDKSGLPSDRFSAERTGGSVSTLTIQRTQQEDSAVYLCASSPEYLRTNTQYFGPGTRLTVL.

With respect to this clonotype: The junction differs from germline at one of its ends, possibly a read error. This sequence joins TRBV27 and TRBJ2-2, with 7 bases that match TRBD1. This CDR3 has 15 residues. The V gene's germline CDR1 is MNHEY and CDR2 SMNVEV (reference sequence). The CDR3 region is CASSSGQSNTGELLF. CDR3 DNA sequence: TGTGCCAGCAGTTCGGGACAGTCGAACACCGGGGAGCTGCTTTTT.

In the case of this clonotype: This clone may be a read error of a much larger clone one base away. This chain connects TRBV10-1 to TRBJ1-2; D is ambiguous. Germline V gene sequence: CDR1 WNHNN, CDR2 SYGVQD (reference sequence). The CDR3 length is 17 residues. DNA for the CDR3: TGCGCCAGCAGTGACGCGTCAAGATCGCGAAAGACCTATGGCTGCACCTTC. Residues: CASSDASRSRKTYGCTF.

In its sample, this clonotype was seen a few times. An end of the junction does not agree with germline; a read error may underlie this. The chain links TRBV4-2 to TRBJ2-1; 12 bases line up with TRBD2. This CDR3 is 16 amino acids long. Germline values: CDR1 LGHNA, CDR2 YNFKEQ. CDR3 nucleotide sequence: TGTACCAGCAGCCAAGAGACTAGCGGGAGCCGGCATGAGCAGTTCTTC. This gives the protein CTSSQETSGSRHEQFF.

Concerning this clonotype itself: A much larger clone lies a single base off, so this may be a read error. The chain employs TRBV12-3 or TRBV12-4 and TRBJ2-1, with 11 bases lining up with TRBD2. The CDR3 consists of 14 residues. CDR3 sequence reads: CASSLLAGGDERFF. The CDR3 bases are TGTGCCAGCAGTTTATTAGCGGGAGGGGACGAGCGGTTCTTC.